The T cell receptor beta chain described here comes from a study of shared clonotypes between healthy human individuals. The protocol was immunoSEQ multiplex PCR, while the TCRdb copy is restricted to in-frame clones and leaves out a portion. The sample carries about 1.4 million clones, roughly 95% recorded once. Source material: naive CD4+ T cells sorted from blood. Subset: CD45RA+ positively selected. This receptor was obtained from a man aged 25-45 years in good health.

In DNA, the CDR3 is TGCGCCAGCAGCCCGCATGGCGGGGGCGCGACTGAAGCTTTCTTT. Protein: CASSPHGGGATEAFF. The chain is built from TRBV10-1 and TRBJ1-1; weak D call: TRBD1 (6 bases). The V and J ends lost 6 bases and 5 bases respectively, with 19 bases between them. Per the germline V gene, CDR1 is WNHNN and CDR2 is SYGVQD (reference sequence). The CDR3 loop spans 15 amino acids.